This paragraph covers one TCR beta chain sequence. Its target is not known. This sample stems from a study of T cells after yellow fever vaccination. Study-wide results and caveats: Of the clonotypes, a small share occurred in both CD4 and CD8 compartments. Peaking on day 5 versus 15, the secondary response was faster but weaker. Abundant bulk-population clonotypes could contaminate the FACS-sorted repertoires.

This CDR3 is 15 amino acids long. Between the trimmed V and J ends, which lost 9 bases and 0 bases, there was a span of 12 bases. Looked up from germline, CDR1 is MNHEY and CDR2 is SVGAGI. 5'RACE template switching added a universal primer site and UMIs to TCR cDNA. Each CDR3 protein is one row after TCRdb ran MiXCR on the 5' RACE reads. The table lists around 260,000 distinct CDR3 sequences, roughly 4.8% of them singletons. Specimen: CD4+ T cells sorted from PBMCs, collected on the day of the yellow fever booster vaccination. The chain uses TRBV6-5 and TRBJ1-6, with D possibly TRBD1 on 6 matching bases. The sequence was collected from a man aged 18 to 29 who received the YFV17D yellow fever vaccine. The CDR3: CASGDISSYNSPLHF. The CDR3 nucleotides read TGTGCCAGTGGGGACATAAGCTCCTATAATTCACCCCTCCACTTT.